The source of this TCR beta chain is a study of cytomegalovirus exposure and HLA in healthy donors. Across the whole study: In a previous analysis, approximately 110 million unique TCR beta sequences were found from about 190 million T cells.

The PCR contained 60 Vbeta and 13 Jbeta primers. Libraries were prepared by immunoSEQ multiplex PCR; TCRdb keeps only in-frame clonotypes and omits some of them. The sample yields over 75,000 clones, around 73% seen once. As for this clone: Its antigen is unknown.

The V end was cut by 6 bases, the J end by 8 bases, with 16 bases between. Germline V CDR1 and CDR2: MDHEN, SYDVKM. The CDR3 sequence is 14 residues long. General study results and limits: Several of the most significant clusters were apparently associated with common viral pathogens in a later analysis. It was confirmed in vitro that a few of the CMV-associated chains were specific for CMV antigens. Across donors, most TCRs were seen rarely, yet some public ones were widespread.

Sequenced input: PBMCs. This TCR was sampled from a woman aged 60-70 years in good health and CMV-seronegative. This chain uses TRBV28 with TRBJ1-4, with a tentative D call TRBD1 (6 bases). DNA for the CDR3: TGTGCCAGCAGCCTGACAGGATTTGGGGAAAAACTGTTTTTT. Translation gives CASSLTGFGEKLFF.